This TCR beta chain was identified during a study of control samples from healthy donors and cancer patients. Only in-frame clones appear in the TCRdb table, and some are missing; sequencing was by immunoSEQ multiplex PCR. Seen here are some 120,000 clones, around 87% observed once, and the top ten hold more than 8%. This sequence was found in a man between 35 and 55 years old in good health. The sample was blood.

DNA for the CDR3: TGCAGCGTTGTTGATCTGTCAGGACAGGGGACCTATGGCTACACCTTC. It encodes CSVVDLSGQGTYGYTF. The chain has TRBV29-1 and TRBJ1-2; TRBD1 agrees at 9 bases. Germline loops: CDR1 SQVTM, CDR2 ANQGSEA. The CDR3 loop spans 16 amino acids. The junction had 13 bases not matched to a gene; V was cut back by 4 bases and J by 4 bases.